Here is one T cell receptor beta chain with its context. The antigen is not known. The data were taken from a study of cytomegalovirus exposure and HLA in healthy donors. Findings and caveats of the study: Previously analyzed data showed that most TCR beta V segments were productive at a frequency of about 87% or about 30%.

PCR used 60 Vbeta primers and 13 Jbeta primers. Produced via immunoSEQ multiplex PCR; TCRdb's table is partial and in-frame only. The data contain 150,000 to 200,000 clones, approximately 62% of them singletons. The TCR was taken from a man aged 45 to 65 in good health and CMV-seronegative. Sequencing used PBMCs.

The CDR3 nucleotides read TGTGCCAGCAGCTTGGTTAGCGCGACAGATACGCAGTATTTT. Translation: CASSLVSATDTQYF. This chain uses TRBV5-6 with TRBJ2-3; possible D gene TRBD2, 5 bases. This CDR3 is 14 amino acids long. CDR1 is SGHDT and CDR2 is YYEEEE in the germline V gene. The V end was cut by 0 bases, the J end by 3 bases, with 8 bases between. Supplemented by reference TRBV5-6 and TRBJ2-3, the full variable domain reads DAGVTQSPTHLIKTRGQQVTLRCSPKSGHDTVSWYQQALGQGPQFIFQYYEEEERQRGNFPDRFSGHQFPNYSSELNVNALLLGDSALYLCASSLVSATDTQYFGPGTRLTVL.